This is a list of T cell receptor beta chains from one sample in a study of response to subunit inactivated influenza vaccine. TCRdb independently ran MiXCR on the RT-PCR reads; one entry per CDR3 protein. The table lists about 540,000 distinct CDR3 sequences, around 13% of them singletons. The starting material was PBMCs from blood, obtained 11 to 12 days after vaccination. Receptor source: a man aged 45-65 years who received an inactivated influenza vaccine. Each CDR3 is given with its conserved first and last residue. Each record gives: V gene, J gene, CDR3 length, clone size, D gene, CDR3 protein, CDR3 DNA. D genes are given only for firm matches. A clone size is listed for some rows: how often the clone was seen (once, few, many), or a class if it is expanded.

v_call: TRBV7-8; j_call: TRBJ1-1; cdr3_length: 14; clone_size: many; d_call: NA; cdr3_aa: CASGKTIPNTEAFF; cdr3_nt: TGTGCCAGCGGAAAGACTATACCGAACACTGAAGCTTTCTTT
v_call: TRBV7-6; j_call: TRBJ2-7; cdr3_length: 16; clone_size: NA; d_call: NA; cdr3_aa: CASSLEQGLGNYEQYF; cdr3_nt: TGTGCCAGCAGCTTAGAACAGGGTTTGGGAAACTACGAGCAGTACTTC
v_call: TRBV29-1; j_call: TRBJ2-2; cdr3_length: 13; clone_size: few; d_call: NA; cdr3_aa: CSVSSTNTGELFF; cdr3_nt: TGCAGCGTGAGCAGCACGAACACCGGGGAGCTGTTTTTT
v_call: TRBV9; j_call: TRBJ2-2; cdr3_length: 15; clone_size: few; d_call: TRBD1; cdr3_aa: CASSPRDSDTGELFF; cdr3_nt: TGTGCCAGCAGCCCCCGGGACAGCGACACCGGGGAGCTGTTTTTT
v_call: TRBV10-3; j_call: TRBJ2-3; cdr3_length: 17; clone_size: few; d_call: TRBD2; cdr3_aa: CAISGGEERGGLYTQYF; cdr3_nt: TGTGCCATCAGTGGTGGAGAGGAGCGGGGGGGCCTTTATACGCAGTATTTT
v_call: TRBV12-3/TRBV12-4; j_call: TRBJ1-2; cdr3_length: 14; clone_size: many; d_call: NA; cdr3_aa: CASRSDGSSYGYTF; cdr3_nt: TGTGCCAGCAGGTCGGACGGGAGTTCATATGGCTACACCTTC
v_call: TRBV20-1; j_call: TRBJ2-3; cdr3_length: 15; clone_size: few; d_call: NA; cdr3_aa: CSAKRPGLSTDTQYF; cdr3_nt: TGCAGTGCTAAAAGACCGGGACTGAGCACAGATACGCAGTATTTT
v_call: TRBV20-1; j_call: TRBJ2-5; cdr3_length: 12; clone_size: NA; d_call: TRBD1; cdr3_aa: CSTHQGVETQYF; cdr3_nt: TGCAGTACCCACCAGGGGGTAGAAACCCAGTACTTC
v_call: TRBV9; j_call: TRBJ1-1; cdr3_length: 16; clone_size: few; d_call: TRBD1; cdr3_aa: CASSVSTGRMNTEAFF; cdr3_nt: TGTGCCAGCAGCGTCTCGACAGGGAGGATGAACACTGAAGCTTTCTTT
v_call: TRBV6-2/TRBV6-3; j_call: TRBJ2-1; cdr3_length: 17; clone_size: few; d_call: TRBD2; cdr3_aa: CASSYGKAGVGRGEQFF; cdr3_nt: TGTGCCAGCAGTTACGGGAAAGCGGGAGTAGGGCGTGGTGAGCAGTTCTTC
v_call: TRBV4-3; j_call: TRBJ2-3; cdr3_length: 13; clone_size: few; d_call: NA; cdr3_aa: CASSLGLKDTQYF; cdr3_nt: TGCGCCAGCAGCCTGGGACTTAAAGATACGCAGTATTTT
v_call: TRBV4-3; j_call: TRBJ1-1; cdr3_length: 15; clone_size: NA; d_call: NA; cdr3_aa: CASSQEGGGYTEAFF; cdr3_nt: TGCGCCAGCAGCCAAGAAGGCGGGGGGTACACTGAAGCTTTCTTT
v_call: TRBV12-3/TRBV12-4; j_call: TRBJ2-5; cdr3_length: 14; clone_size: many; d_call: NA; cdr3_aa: CASSLRERQETQYF; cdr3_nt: TGTGCCAGCAGTTTAAGGGAGAGACAAGAGACCCAGTACTTC
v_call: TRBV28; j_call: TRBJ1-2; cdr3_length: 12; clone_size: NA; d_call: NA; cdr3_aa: CASSLSQVGYTF; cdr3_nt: TGTGCCAGCAGTTTATCCCAAGTGGGCTACACCTTC
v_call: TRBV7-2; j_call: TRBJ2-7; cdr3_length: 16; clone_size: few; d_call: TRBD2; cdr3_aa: CASSASVRLAVYEQYF; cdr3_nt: TGTGCCAGCAGCGCCTCGGTGAGACTAGCGGTCTACGAGCAGTACTTC
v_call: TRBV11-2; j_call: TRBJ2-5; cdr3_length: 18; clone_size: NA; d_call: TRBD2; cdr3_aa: CASSLGGLAGGFGETQYF; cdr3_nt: TGTGCCAGCAGCTTAGGAGGTTTGGCGGGAGGGTTCGGGGAGACCCAGTACTTC
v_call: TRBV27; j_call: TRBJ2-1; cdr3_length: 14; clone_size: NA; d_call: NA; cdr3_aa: CASSLGTRGNEQFF; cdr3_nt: TGTGCCAGCAGTCTAGGTACACGGGGCAATGAGCAGTTCTTC
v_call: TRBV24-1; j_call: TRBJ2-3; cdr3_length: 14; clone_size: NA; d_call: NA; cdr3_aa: CATSDGTLADTQYF; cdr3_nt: TGTGCCACCAGTGACGGGACATTGGCAGATACGCAGTATTTT
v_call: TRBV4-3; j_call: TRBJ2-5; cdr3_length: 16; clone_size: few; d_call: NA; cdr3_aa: CASSQDFGAGIGTQYF; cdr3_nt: NA
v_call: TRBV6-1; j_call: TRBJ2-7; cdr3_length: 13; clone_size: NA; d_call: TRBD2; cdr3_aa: CARGSGITYEQYF; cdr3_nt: TGTGCCAGAGGAAGCGGGATCACCTACGAGCAGTACTTC
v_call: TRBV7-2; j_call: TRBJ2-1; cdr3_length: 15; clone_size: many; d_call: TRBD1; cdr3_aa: CASSTGQGSYNEQFF; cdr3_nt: TGTGCCAGCAGCACAGGACAGGGATCATACAATGAGCAGTTCTTC
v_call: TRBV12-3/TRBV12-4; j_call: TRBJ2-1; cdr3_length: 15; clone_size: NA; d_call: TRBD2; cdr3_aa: CASSSQTSGGAQQFF; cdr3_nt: TGTGCCAGCAGTTCTCAGACTAGCGGGGGGGCCCAGCAGTTCTTC
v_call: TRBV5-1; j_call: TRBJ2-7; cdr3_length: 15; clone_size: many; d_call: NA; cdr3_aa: CASSFAPVEAYEQYF; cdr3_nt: TGCGCCAGCAGCTTCGCCCCCGTAGAAGCCTACGAGCAGTACTTC
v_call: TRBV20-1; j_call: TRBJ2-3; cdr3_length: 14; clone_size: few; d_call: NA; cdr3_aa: CSAPTRKSTDTQYF; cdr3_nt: TGCAGTGCGCCGACAAGAAAAAGCACAGATACGCAGTATTTT
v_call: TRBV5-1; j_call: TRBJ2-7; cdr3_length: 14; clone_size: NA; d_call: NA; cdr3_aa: CASSLNTGSYEQYF; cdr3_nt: TGCGCCAGCAGCTTGAATACAGGTTCCTACGAGCAGTACTTC
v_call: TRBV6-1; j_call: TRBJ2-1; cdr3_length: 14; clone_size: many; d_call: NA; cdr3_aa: CASSVQGSYNEQFF; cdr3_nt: TGCGCCAGCAGCGTACAGGGTTCCTACAATGAGCAGTTCTTC
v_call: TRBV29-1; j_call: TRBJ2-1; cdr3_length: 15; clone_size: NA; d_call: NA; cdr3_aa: CSVRPGQRTYNEQFF; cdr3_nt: TGCAGCGTCCGGCCTGGGCAGCGGACCTACAATGAGCAGTTCTTC
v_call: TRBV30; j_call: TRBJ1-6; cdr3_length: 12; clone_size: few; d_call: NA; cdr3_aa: CAWTRYNSPLHF; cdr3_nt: TGTGCCTGGACACGGTATAATTCACCCCTCCACTTT
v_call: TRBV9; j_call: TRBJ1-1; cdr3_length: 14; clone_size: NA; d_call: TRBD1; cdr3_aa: CASSVDHLTGEAFF; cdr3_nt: TGTGCCAGCAGCGTAGACCACCTGACAGGGGAAGCTTTCTTT
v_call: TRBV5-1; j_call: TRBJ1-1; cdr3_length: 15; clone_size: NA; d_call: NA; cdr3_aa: CASSPETHRGTEAFF; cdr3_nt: TGCGCCAGCAGCCCGGAGACCCACCGAGGCACTGAAGCTTTCTTT
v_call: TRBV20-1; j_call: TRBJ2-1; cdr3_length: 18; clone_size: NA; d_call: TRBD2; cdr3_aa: CSARAPPTSGSRGNEQFF; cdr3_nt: TGCAGTGCTAGGGCCCCACCTACTAGCGGGAGTAGGGGGAATGAGCAGTTCTTC
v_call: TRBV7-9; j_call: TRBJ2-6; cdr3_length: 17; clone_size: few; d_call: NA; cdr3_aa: CAIRPGILSAGANVLTF; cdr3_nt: TGTGCCATCCGACCCGGGATTTTATCGGCTGGGGCCAACGTCCTGACTTTC
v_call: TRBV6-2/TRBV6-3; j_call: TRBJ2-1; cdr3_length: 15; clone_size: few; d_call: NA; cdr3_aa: CASSQLALPYNEQFF; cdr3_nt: TGTGCCAGCAGCCAACTAGCACTCCCCTACAATGAGCAGTTCTTC
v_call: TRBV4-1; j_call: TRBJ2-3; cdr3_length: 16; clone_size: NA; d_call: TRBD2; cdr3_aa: CASSHPAGGQVDTQYF; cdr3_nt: TGCGCCAGCAGCCACCCAGCGGGGGGGCAGGTAGATACGCAGTATTTT
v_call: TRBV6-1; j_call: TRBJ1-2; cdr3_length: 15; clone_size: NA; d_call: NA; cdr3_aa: CASSRFGNTVVSPTF; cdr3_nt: TGTGCCAGCAGCCGATTCGGGAATACGGTCGTCTCTCCCACCTTC
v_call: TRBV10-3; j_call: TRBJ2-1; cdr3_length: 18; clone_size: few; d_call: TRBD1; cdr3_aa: CAISEGRRTGSSYNEQFF; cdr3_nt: TGTGCCATCAGTGAGGGGCGTCGGACAGGGAGCTCCTACAATGAGCAGTTCTTC
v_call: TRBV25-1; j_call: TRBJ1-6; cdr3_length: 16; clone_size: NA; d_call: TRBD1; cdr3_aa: CASSGGVWTGNSPLHF; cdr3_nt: TGTGCCAGCAGTGGGGGCGTTTGGACAGGGAATTCACCCCTCCACTTT
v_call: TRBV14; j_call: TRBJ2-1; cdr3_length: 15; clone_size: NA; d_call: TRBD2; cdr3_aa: CASSQPGGGYNEQFF; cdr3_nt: TGTGCCAGCAGCCAACCGGGCGGGGGTTACAATGAGCAGTTCTTC
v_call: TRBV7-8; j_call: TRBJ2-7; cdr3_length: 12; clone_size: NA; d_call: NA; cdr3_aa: CASSSGFGEQYF; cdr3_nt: TGTGCCAGCAGCTCGGGATTCGGGGAGCAGTACTTC